The TCR beta chain described here comes from a study of blood T cell repertoires in COVID-19. Whole-study context: Researchers got acute and convalescent COVID-19 samples from the United States, Italy and Spain. In each case, the material was cDNA or gDNA derived from T cells, B-cell-depleted T cells, or PBMCs.

Authors' data handling: Amplification of reference gene primers provided the estimated nucleated cell counts. Generated by immunoSEQ multiplex PCR, the TCRdb table keeps only in-frame clones and is missing some. The V and J calls and clone size are taken from that table; D and trimming were inferred from the DNA. In the table there are about 200,000 clones, 85% of which are singletons. This CDR3 spans 14 amino acids. This TCR derives from a woman of 80 years or more with acute or convalescent COVID-19. The chain is built from TRBV21-1 and TRBJ2-4; the D call of TRBD1 is as the table states it, not checked on the DNA. TRBV21-1 is designated a pseudogene. Sequences were obtained from peripheral blood. The DNA for the CDR3 is TGTGCCGGCGGCAGGGGCAGAACCAAAAACATTCAGTACTTC. Translated, it gives CAGGRGRTKNIQYF.